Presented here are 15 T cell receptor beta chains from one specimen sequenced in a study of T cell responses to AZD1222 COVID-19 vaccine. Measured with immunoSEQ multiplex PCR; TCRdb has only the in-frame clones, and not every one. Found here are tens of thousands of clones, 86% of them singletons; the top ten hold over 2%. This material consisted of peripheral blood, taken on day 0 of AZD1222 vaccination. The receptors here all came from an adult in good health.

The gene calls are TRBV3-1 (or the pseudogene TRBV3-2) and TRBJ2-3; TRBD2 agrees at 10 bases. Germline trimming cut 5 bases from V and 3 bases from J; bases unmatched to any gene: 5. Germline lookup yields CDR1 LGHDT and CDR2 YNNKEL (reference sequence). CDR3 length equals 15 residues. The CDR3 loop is CASSTTSGVTDTQYF. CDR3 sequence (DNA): TGTGCCAGCAGCACAACTAGCGGGGTAACAGATACGCAGTATTTT.

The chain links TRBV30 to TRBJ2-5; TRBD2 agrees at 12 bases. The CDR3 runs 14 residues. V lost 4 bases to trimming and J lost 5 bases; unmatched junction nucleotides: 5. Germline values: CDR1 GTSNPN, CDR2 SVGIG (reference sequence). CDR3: CAWTSGGAGETQYF. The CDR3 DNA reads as TGTGCCTGGACTAGCGGGGGGGCAGGTGAGACCCAGTACTTC.

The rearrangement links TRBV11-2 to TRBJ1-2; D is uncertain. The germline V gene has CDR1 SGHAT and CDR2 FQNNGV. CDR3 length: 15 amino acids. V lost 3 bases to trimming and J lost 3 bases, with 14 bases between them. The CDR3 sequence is CASSFPNKRDYGYTF. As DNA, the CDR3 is TGTGCCAGCAGCTTCCCGAACAAGCGGGACTATGGCTACACCTTC.

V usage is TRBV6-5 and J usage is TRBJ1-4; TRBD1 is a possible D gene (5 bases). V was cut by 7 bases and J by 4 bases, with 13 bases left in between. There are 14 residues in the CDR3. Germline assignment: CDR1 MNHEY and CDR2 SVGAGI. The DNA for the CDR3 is TGTGCCAGCACTGCCAGGACATTTAATGAAAAACTGTTTTTT. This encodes CASTARTFNEKLFF.

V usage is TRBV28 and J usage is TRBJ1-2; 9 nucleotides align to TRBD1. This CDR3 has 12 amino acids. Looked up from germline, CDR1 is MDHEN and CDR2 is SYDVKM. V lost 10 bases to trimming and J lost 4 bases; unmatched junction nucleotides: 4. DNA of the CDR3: TGTGCCACCGGGACAGGGAGCTATGGCTACACCTTC. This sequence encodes CATGTGSYGYTF.

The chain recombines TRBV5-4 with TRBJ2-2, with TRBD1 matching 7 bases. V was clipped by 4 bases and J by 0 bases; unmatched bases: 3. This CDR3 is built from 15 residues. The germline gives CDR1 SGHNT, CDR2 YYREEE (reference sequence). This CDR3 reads CASSPTGSNTGELFF. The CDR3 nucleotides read TGTGCCAGCAGCCCGACAGGGTCGAACACCGGGGAGCTGTTTTTT.

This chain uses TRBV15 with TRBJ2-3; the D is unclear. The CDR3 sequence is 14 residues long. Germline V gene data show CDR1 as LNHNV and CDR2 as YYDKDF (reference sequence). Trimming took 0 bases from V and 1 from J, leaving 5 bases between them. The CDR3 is CATSRDDRTDTQYF. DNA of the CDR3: TGTGCCACCAGCAGAGATGATCGCACAGATACGCAGTATTTT.

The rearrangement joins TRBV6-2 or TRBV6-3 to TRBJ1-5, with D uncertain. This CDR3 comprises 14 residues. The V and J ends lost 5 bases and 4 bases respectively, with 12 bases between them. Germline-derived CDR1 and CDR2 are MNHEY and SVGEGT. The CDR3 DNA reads TGTGCCAGCAGTAAATTCAACTCTAATCAGCCCCAGCATTTT. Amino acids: CASSKFNSNQPQHF.

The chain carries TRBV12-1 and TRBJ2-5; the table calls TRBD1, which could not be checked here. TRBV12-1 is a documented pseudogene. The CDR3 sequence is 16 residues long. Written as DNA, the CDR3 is TGTGCCAGCAGCCACCCGGGACAGGGGTCCAAAGAGACCCAGTACTTC. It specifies CASSHPGQGSKETQYF.

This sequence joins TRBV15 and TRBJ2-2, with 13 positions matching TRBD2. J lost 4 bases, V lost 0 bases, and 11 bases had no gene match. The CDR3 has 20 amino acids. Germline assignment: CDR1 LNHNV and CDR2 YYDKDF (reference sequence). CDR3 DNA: TGTGCCACCAGCAGAGAGGGACTAGCGGGGTGGGATCAGGGCACCGGGGAGCTGTTTTTT. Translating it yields CATSREGLAGWDQGTGELFF.

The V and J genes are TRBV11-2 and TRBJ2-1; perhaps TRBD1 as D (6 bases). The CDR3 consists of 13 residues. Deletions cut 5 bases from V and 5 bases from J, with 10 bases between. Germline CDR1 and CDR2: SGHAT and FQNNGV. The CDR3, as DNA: TGTGCCAGCAGCCCAAACAGGGACAATGAGCAGTTCTTC. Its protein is CASSPNRDNEQFF. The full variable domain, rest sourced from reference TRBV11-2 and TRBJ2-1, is EAGVAQSPRYKIIEKRQSVAFWCNPISGHATLYWYQQILGQGPKLLIQFQNNGVVDDSQLPKDRFSAERLKGVDSTLKIQPAKLEDSAVYLCASSPNRDNEQFFGPGTRLTVL.

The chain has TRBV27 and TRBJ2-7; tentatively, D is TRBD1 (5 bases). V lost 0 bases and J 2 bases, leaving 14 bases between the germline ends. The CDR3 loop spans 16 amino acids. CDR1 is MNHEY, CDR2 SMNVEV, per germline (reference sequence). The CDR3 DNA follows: TGTGCCAGCAGTTTATCCCAGGGCCTTTCAACCTACGAGCAGTACTTC. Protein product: CASSLSQGLSTYEQYF.

The CDR3 coding sequence is TGTGCCAGCAGCGTAGGTGGTAGCGGGGGTCCCCGGGAGACCCAGTACTTC. Its protein product is CASSVGGSGGPRETQYF. The chain joins TRBV9 to TRBJ2-5; 9 bases agree with TRBD2. Unmatched junction bases numbered 11, after V lost 0 bases and J lost 5 bases. Germline V CDR1 and CDR2: SGDLS, YYNGEE. The CDR3 loop spans 17 amino acids. The full variable domain, its missing parts supplied by reference TRBV9 and TRBJ2-5, is DSGVTQTPKHLITATGQRVTLRCSPRSGDLSVYWYQQSLDQGLQFLIQYYNGEERAKGNILERFSAQQFPDLHSELNLSSLELGDSALYFCASSVGGSGGPRETQYFGPGTRLLVL.

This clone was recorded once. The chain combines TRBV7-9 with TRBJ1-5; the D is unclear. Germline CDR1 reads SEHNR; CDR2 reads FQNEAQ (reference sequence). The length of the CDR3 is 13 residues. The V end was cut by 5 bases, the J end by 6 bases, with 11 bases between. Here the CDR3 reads CASSPYGSQPQHF. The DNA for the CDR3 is TGTGCCAGCAGCCCGTACGGGAGTCAGCCCCAGCATTTT.

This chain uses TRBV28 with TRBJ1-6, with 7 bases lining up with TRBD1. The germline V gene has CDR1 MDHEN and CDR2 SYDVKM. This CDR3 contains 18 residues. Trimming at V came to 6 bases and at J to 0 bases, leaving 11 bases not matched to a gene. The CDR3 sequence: CASSRTPGTASYNSPLHF. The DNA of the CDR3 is TGTGCCAGCAGCCGTACTCCCGGGACAGCCTCCTATAATTCACCCCTCCACTTT.